The clone carrying this TCR beta chain was detected a few times. What it recognizes is unknown. Researchers extracted total RNA from unfractionated whole blood. This entry belongs to a study of human T cells and chemical hapten exposure. Study-wide points: Among TCRs, those above 1 in 1000 frequency were unaffected by DPC sensitization.

MiXCR, applied by TCRdb to the 5' RACE reads, yields one record per CDR3 protein. The table records some 150,000 distinct CDR3 sequences, around 4% of them present only once. With V trimmed by 5 bases and J by 0 bases, 11 bases remained unmatched. The CDR3 sequence is 17 residues long. Germline CDR1 is MNHEY and CDR2 is SVGAGI. This chain links TRBV6-5 with TRBJ2-3; 7 nucleotides agree with TRBD2. This receptor was identified in a female donor in good health. CDR3 amino acids: CASSLTPWTSSTDTQYF. CDR3 nucleotides: TGTGCCAGCAGTCTTACTCCTTGGACTAGTAGCACAGATACGCAGTATTTT.